This T cell receptor (beta chain) comes out of a study of T cells in Graves' hyperthyroidism and ophthalmopathy. General observations from the study: Ophthalmopathy was distinguished from stable hyperthyroidism by 13 V-J signatures.

A few counts support this clonotype. Its specificity is unknown. The study based diagnoses on clinical symptoms, serum thyroxine and TRAb, thyroid ultrasound and orbital computed tomography. Each 10 ml fresh peripheral blood draw supplied the PBMCs. Germline assignment: CDR1 DFQATT and CDR2 SNEGSKA (reference sequence). CDR3 length: 13 residues. The ends were cut back, 8 bases at V and 0 bases at J, with 14 bases in the middle. The CDR3 regions of TCR beta were amplified from RNA transcripts. The primer set for the first-round RT-PCR of the TCR CDR3 was HTBI. Via MiXCR, TCRdb re-called the multiplex PCR reads, giving one row per CDR3 protein. The table includes hundreds of thousands of distinct CDR3 sequences, about 15% detected once.

The receptor's source is a woman in her forties with Graves' ophthalmopathy. The V gene is TRBV20-1, the J gene TRBJ2-7; tentative D call: TRBD2 (5 bases). The source material was blood. The CDR3, as DNA: TGCAGTATTCGGCGGGCGCTCTCCTACGAGCAGTACTTC. Its translation: CSIRRALSYEQYF.